This is a list of T cell receptor beta chains from one sample in a study of patients and donors after allogeneic stem cell transplantation. TCRdb reprocessed the RT-PCR reads via MiXCR and lists one record per CDR3 protein. This table holds some 880,000 distinct CDR3 sequences, roughly 17% found once. Sequencing was performed on blood, either unsorted or a sorted T cell fraction (not recorded which). These receptors all stem from a human donor who was either an allogeneic HSCT recipient or a stem cell or donor lymphocyte infusion donor (not recorded which). It is not recorded whose cells these are; they may come from a transplant donor. CDR3s include the opening cysteine and the closing phenylalanine or tryptophan. The D gene is left open where the match is weak. Only some rows state a clone size, as once, few, many or a class for expanded clones.

d_call,v_call,clone_size,j_call,cdr3_nt,cdr3_aa
NA,TRBV18,NA,TRBJ2-5,TGTGCCAGCTCACCGGAGGCAGGGAATTTTCCAGAGACCCAGTACTTC,CASSPEAGNFPETQYF
NA,TRBV7-2,few,TRBJ2-7,TGTGCCAGCAGCCTTCGATCCCAACTGGGCGAGCAGTACTTC,CASSLRSQLGEQYF
TRBD2,TRBV11-2,NA,TRBJ2-7,TGTGCCAGCAGCTCTAGCGGCGTGAGTTTCTACGAGCAGTACTTC,CASSSSGVSFYEQYF
NA,TRBV6-5,NA,TRBJ2-7,TGTGCCAGTGGGACCCTCGAGCAGTACTTC,CASGTLEQYF
NA,TRBV7-9,NA,TRBJ2-7,TGTGCCAGCAGCTTGAGTAGGATCTACGAGCAGTACTTC,CASSLSRIYEQYF
TRBD2,TRBV10-3,few,TRBJ2-3,TGTGCCATCAGTGTTCTAGCGGGGGGGCAGGATACGCAGTATTTT,CAISVLAGGQDTQYF
NA,TRBV4-2,few,TRBJ2-7,TGTGCCAGCAGCCAAGATCTCCAGCGGGAGCAGTACTTC,CASSQDLQREQYF
NA,TRBV12-3/TRBV12-4,many,TRBJ2-2,TGTGCCAGCAGCCCCGAGCAAACCGGGGAGCTGTTTTTT,CASSPEQTGELFF
NA,TRBV20-1,NA,TRBJ2-3,TGCAGTGCCAGCTGGGGCACAGATACGCAGTATTTT,CSASWGTDTQYF
TRBD2,TRBV4-3,NA,TRBJ2-5,TGCGCCAGCAGCCAAGATTGGCGGGGGGCCACCGAGACCCAGTACTTC,CASSQDWRGATETQYF
NA,TRBV20-1,few,TRBJ1-5,TGCAGCGTCACCGGTTCCCATAGCAATCAGCCCCAGCATTTT,CSVTGSHSNQPQHF
TRBD1,TRBV12-3/TRBV12-4,few,TRBJ1-6,TGTGCCAGCACTAAGGACAGGGTGGCGTCACCCCTCCACTTT,CASTKDRVASPLHF
TRBD2,TRBV20-1,NA,TRBJ2-7,TGCAGTGCTAGAGGAGCCGTAAGTAGCGGGAGGAGCTACGAGCAGTACTTC,CSARGAVSSGRSYEQYF
NA,TRBV5-1,many,TRBJ2-2,TGCGCCAGCAGCCCGACTCCGAACACCGGGGAGCTGTTTTTT,CASSPTPNTGELFF
NA,TRBV10-3,few,TRBJ1-3,TGTGCCATCAGTACCAGGGGACGCACTGGAAACACCATATATTTT,CAISTRGRTGNTIYF
NA,TRBV5-6,NA,TRBJ2-1,TGTGCCAGCAGCTTGGTTTCCGAGGAGGAGCAGTTCTTC,CASSLVSEEEQFF
NA,TRBV7-9,few,TRBJ1-4,TGTGCCAGCAGCCCATTCCGGGGGCGGAGGGATGAAAAACTGTTTTTT,CASSPFRGRRDEKLFF
TRBD2,TRBV18,few,TRBJ2-7,TGTGCCAGCTCACCGCCGGGACTAGCGACCTACGAGCAGTACTTC,CASSPPGLATYEQYF
TRBD1,TRBV2,once,TRBJ1-2,TGTGCCAGCAGTGAAACAGGGGGCGATGGCTACACCTTC,CASSETGGDGYTF
NA,TRBV29-1,few,TRBJ2-1,TGCAGCGTTGATTACCAGCGGAGAGGGTACAATGAGCAGTTCTTC,CSVDYQRRGYNEQFF
NA,TRBV6-1,NA,TRBJ2-7,TGTGCCAGCAGTACTGACGGACTTTCCTACGAGCAGTACTTC,CASSTDGLSYEQYF
NA,TRBV25-1,NA,TRBJ2-3,TGTGCCAGCAGTGGGACAGTCTCCGGCAGCACAGATACGCAGTATTTT,CASSGTVSGSTDTQYF
NA,TRBV7-2,NA,TRBJ1-1,TGTGCCAGCAGCTTAGAAGATTGGTGGTTACAGCCTGAAGCTTTCTTT,CASSLEDWWLQPEAFF
NA,TRBV7-6,few,TRBJ2-6,TGTGCCAGCAGCTTGGGAAGGGGAACCAAGAGCTCTGGGGCCAACGTCCTGACTTTC,CASSLGRGTKSSGANVLTF
NA,TRBV24-1,NA,TRBJ2-1,TGTGCCACCAGTGGGGGGATACAGGGATCCTACAATGAGCAGTTCTTC,CATSGGIQGSYNEQFF
NA,TRBV10-3,NA,TRBJ1-2,TGTGCCATCACCCCGACCAGTAACTATGGCTACACCTTC,CAITPTSNYGYTF